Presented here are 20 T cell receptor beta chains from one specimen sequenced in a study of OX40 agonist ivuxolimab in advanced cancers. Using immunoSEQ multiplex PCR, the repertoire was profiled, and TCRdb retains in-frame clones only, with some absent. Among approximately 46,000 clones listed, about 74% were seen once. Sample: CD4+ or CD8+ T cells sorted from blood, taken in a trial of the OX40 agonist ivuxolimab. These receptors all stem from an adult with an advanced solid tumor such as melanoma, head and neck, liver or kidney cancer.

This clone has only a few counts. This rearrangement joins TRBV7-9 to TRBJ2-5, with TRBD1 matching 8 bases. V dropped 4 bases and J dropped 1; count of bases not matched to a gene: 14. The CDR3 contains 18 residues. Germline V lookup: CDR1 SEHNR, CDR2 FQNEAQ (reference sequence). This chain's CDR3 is CASSSLLTGALTQETQYF. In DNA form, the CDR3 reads TGTGCCAGCAGCTCCCTCCTGACAGGGGCCCTTACCCAAGAGACCCAGTACTTC.

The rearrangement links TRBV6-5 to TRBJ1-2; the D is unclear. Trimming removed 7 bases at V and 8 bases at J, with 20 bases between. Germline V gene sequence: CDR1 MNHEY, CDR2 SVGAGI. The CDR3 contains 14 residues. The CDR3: CASIADAKSIGYTF. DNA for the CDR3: TGTGCCAGCATCGCTGACGCAAAATCCATCGGCTACACCTTC.

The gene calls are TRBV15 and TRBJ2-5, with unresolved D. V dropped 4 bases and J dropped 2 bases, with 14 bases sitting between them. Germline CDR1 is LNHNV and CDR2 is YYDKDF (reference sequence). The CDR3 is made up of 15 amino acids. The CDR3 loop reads CATSTGPALQETQYF. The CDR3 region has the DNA TGTGCCACCAGCACCGGACCGGCCCTACAAGAGACCCAGTACTTC.

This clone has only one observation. CDR3 DNA sequence: TGTGCTAGTGGTTTGGCTCAGGGACAGCCCCAGCATTTT. It translates to CASGLAQGQPQHF. V usage is TRBV12-5 and J usage is TRBJ1-5; perhaps TRBD1 as D (5 bases). This CDR3 comprises 13 residues. V shed 1 base and J shed 7 bases, with 8 bases lying between them. Germline-derived CDR1 and CDR2 are LGHNT and FRNRAP.

The CDR3 spells CASSSRDFSEEQFF. In DNA form, the CDR3 reads TGTGCCAGCAGCTCCCGGGACTTCTCTGAAGAGCAGTTCTTC. V and J are TRBV7-8 and TRBJ2-1, with a weak D call TRBD2 (6 bases). This CDR3 has 14 amino acids. V lost 4 bases to trimming and J lost 10 bases, with 17 bases between them. CDR1 is SGHVS, CDR2 FQNEAQ, per germline.

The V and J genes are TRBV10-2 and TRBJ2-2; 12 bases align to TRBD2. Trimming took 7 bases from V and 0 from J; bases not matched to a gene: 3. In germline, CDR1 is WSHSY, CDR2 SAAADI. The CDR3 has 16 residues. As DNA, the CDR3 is TGCGCCAGCACCTGGACTAGCGGGACGAACACCGGGGAGCTGTTTTTT. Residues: CASTWTSGTNTGELFF.

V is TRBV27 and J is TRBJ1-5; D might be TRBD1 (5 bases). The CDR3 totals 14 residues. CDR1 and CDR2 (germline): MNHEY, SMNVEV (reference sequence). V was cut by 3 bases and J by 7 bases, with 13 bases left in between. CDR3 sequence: CASSLGVGRQPQHF. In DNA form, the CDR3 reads TGTGCCAGCAGTTTGGGGGTGGGACGGCAGCCCCAGCATTTT.

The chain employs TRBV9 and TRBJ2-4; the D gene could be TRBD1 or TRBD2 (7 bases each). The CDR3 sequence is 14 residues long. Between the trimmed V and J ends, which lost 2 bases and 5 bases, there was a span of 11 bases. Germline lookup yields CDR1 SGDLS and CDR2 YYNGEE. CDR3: CASSVGGTENIQYF. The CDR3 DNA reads TGTGCCAGCAGCGTGGGGGGGACAGAAAACATTCAGTACTTC.

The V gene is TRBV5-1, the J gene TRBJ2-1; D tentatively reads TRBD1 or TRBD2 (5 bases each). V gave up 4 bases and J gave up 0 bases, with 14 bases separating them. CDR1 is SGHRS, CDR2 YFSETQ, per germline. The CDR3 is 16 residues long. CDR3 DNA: TGCGCCAGCAGCATCTCGGGACCCCACTCCTACAATGAGCAGTTCTTC. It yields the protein CASSISGPHSYNEQFF.

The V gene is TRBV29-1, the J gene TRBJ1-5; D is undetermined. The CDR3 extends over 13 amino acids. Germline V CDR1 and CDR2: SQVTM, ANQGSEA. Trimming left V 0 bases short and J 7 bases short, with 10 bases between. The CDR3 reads CSVEENAEQPQHF. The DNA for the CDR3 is TGCAGCGTTGAAGAGAACGCGGAACAGCCCCAGCATTTT.

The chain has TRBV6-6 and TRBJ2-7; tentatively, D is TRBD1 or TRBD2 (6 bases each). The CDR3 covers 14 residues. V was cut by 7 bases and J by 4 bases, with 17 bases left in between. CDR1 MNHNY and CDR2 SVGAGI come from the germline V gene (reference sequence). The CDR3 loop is CASTLGGSAYEQYF. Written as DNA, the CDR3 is TGTGCCAGCACCTTAGGGGGGAGCGCGTACGAGCAGTACTTC.

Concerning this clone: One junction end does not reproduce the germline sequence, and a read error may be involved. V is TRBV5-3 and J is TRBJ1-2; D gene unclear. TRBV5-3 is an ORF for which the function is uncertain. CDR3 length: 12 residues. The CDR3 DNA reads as TGTGCCAGCAGCTTACTGAACTATGGCTACACCTTC. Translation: CASSLLNYGYTF.

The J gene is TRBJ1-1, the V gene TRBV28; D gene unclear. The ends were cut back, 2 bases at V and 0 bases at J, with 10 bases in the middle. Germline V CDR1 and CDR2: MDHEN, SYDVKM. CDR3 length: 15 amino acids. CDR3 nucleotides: TGTGCCAGCAGTTTAGTCTTGGGGATGAACACTGAAGCTTTCTTT. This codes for CASSLVLGMNTEAFF. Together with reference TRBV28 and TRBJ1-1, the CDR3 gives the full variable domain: DVKVTQSSRYLVKRTGEKVFLECVQDMDHENMFWYRQDPGLGLRLIYFSYDVKMKEKGDIPEGYSVSREKKERFSLILESASTNQTSMYLCASSLVLGMNTEAFFGQGTRLTVV.

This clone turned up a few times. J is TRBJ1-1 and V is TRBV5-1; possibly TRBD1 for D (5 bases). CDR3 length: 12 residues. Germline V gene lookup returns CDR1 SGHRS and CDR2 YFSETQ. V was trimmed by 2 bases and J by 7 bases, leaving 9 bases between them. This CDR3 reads CASSFATGEAFF. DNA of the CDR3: TGCGCCAGCAGCTTCGCCACAGGTGAAGCTTTCTTT.

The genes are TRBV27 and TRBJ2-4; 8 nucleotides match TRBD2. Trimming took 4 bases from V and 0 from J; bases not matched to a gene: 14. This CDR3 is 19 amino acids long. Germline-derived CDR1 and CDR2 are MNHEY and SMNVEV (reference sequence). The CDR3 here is CASSSTTPGLGLAKNIQYF. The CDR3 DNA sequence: TGTGCCAGCAGTTCTACGACCCCGGGACTAGGGTTAGCCAAAAACATTCAGTACTTC.

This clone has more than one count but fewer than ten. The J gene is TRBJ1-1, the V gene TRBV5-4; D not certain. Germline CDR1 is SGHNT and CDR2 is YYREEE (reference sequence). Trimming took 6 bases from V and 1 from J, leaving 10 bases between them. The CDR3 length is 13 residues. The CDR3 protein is CASKGGENTEAFF. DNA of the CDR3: TGTGCCAGCAAGGGAGGCGAGAACACTGAAGCTTTCTTT.

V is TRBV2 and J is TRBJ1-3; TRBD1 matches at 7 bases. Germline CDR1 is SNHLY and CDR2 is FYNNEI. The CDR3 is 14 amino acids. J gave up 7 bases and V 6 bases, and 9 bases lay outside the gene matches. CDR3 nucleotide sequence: TGTGCCAGCAGGGGGGTGAAGGGGGCGAACACCATATATTTT. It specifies CASRGVKGANTIYF.

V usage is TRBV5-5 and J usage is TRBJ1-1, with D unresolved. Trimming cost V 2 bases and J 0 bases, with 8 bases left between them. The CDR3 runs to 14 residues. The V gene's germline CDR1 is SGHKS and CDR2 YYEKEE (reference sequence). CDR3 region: CASSLNDMNTEAFF. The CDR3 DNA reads TGTGCCAGCAGCTTAAACGACATGAACACTGAAGCTTTCTTT. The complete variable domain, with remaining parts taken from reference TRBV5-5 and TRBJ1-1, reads DAGVTQSPTHLIKTRGQQVTLRCSPISGHKSVSWYQQVLGQGPQFIFQYYEKEERGRGNFPDRFSARQFPNYSSELNVNALLLGDSALYLCASSLNDMNTEAFFGQGTRLTVV.

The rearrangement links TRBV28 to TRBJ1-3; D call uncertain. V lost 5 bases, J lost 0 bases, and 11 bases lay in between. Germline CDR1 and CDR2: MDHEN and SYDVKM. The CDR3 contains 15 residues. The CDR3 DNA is TGTGCCAGCAGTCCACACACGAGCTCTGGAAACACCATATATTTT. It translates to CASSPHTSSGNTIYF.

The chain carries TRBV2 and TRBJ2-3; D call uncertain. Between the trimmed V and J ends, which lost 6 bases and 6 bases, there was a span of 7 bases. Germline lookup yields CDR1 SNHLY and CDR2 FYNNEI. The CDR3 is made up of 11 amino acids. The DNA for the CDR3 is TGTGCCAGCAGAACAGCGGATACGCAGTATTTT. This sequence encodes CASRTADTQYF.